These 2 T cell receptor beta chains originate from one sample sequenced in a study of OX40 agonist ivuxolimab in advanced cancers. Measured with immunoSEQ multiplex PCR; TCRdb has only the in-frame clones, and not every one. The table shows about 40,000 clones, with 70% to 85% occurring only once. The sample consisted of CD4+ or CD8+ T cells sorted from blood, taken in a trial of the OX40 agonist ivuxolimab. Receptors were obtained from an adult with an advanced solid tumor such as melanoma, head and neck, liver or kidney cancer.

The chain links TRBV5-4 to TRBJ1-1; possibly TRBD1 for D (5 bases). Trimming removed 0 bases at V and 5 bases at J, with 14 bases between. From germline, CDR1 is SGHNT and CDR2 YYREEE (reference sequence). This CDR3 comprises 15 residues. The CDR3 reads CASSLAGGYNTEAFF. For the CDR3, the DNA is TGTGCCAGCAGCTTGGCCGGGGGGTATAATACTGAAGCTTTCTTT.

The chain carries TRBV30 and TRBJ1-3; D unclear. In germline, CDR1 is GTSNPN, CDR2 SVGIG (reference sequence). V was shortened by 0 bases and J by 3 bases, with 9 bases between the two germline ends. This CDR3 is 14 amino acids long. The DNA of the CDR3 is TGTGCCTGGAGTGTAGGGAGTTTTGGAAACACCATATATTTT. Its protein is CAWSVGSFGNTIYF.